This entry concerns a single T cell receptor beta chain. Its matching antigen is unknown. The data belong to a study of shared clonotypes between healthy human individuals. The V end was cut by 1 base, the J end by 8 bases, with 12 bases between. CDR1 and CDR2 from the germline V gene are MDHEN and SYDVKM. This CDR3 contains 14 residues. Findings and caveats of the study: Naive CD4 clonotypes overlapped across several donors at roughly 5%.

The sorted-subset replicate PCRs were given roughly 190 ng DNA, which is around 29,000 T cell genomes. TCRdb keeps only in-frame clones here, not all; method: immunoSEQ multiplex PCR. The sample gives about 600,000 clones, 97% of which show up once; roughly 0.055% is in the top ten. Sequencing was performed on naive CD4+ T cells sorted from blood. Subset indicated: CD45RA+ positively selected. The receptor was isolated from a woman in her twenties or thirties in good health. The chain combines TRBV28 with TRBJ2-1, with D perhaps matching TRBD1 (5 bases). The CDR3 spells CASSLFSGRHEQFF. CDR3 DNA sequence: TGTGCCAGCAGTTTATTTTCAGGGCGCCATGAGCAGTTCTTC.